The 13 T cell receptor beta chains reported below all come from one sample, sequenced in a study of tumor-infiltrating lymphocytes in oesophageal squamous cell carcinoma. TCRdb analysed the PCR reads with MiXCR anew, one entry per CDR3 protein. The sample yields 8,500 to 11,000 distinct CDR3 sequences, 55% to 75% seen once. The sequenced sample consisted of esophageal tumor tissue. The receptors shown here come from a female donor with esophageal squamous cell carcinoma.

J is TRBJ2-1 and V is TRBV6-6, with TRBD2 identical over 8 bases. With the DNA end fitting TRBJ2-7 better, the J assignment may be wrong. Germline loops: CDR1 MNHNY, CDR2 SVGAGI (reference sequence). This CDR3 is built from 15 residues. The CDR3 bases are TGTGCCAGCAGCCTAGCGGATAGCGGGACCTACGAGCAGTACTTC. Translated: CASSLADSGTYEQYF.

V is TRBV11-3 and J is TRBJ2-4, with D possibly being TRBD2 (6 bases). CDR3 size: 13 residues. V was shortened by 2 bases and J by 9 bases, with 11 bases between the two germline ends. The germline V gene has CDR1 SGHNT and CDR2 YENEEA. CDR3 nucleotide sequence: TGTGCCAGCAGCTTAAGGGACTCGTCCATTCAGTACTTC. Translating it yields CASSLRDSSIQYF.

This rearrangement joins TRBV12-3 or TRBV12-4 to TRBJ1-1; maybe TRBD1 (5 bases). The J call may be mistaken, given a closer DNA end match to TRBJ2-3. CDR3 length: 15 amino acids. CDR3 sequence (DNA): TGTGCCAGCACCTCACAGGCCGGAAACACAGATACGCAGTATTTT. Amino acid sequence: CASTSQAGNTDTQYF.

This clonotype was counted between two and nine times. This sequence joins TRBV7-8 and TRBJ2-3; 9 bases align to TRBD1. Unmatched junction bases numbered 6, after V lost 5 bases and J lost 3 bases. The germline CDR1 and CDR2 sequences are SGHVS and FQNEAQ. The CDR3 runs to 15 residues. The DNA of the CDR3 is TGTGCCAGCAGCGAGGGACAGGGCCGGACAGATACGCAGTATTTT. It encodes CASSEGQGRTDTQYF.

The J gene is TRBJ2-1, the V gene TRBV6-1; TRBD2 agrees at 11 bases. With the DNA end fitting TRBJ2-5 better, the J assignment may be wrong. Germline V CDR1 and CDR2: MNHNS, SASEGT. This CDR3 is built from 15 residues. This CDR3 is CASRLFSGGEGTQYF. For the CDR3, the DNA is TGTGCCAGCAGACTTTTTAGCGGGGGGGAGGGGACCCAGTACTTC.

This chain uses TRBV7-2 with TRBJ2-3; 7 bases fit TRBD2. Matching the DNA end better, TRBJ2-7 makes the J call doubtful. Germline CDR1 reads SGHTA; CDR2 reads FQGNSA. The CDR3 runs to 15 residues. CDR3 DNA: TGTGCCAGCAGCTCCCCAGCGGGAAACTCCTACGAGCAGTACTTC. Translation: CASSSPAGNSYEQYF.

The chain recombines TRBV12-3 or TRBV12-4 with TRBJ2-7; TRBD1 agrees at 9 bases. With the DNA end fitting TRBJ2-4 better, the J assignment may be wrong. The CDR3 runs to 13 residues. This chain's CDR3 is CASTWDRADIQYF. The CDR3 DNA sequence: TGTGCCAGCACTTGGGACAGGGCAGACATTCAGTACTTC.

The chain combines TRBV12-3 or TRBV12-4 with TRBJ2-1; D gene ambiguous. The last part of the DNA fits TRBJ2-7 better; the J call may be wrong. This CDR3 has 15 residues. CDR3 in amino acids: CASSFALRSSYEQYF. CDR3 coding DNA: TGTGCCAGCAGTTTTGCTCTACGGAGCTCCTACGAGCAGTACTTC.

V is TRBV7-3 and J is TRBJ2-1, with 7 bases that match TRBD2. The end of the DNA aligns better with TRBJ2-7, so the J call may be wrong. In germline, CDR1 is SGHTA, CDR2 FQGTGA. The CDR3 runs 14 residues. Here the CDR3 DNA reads TGTGCCAGCGGGTCTGGCGGGAGCGCCAATGAGCAGTACTTC. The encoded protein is CASGSGGSANEQYF.

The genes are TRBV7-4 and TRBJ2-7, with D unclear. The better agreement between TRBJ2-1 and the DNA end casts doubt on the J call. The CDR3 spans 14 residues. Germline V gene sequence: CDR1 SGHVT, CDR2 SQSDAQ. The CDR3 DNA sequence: TGTGCCAGCAAAGGCCGAGACTCCTACAATGAGCAGTTCTTC. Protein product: CASKGRDSYNEQFF.

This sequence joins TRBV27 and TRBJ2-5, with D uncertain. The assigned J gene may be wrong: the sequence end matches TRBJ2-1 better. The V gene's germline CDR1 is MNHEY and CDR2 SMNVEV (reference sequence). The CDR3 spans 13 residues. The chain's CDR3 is CASSSAGSNEQFF. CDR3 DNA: TGTGCCAGCAGTTCCGCAGGTTCAAATGAGCAGTTCTTC.

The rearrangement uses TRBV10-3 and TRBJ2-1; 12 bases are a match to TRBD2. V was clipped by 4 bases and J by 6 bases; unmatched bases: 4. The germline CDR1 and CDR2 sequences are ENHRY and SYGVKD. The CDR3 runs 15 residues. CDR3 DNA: TGTGCCATCAGTGGACTAGCGGGAGAATCCAATGAGCAGTTCTTC. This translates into CAISGLAGESNEQFF.

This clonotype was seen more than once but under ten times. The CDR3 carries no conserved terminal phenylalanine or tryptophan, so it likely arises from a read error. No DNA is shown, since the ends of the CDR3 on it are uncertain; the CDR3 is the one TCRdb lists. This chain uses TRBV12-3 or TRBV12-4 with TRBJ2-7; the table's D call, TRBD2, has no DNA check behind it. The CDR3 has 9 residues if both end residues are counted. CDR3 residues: CASSLLVLS.